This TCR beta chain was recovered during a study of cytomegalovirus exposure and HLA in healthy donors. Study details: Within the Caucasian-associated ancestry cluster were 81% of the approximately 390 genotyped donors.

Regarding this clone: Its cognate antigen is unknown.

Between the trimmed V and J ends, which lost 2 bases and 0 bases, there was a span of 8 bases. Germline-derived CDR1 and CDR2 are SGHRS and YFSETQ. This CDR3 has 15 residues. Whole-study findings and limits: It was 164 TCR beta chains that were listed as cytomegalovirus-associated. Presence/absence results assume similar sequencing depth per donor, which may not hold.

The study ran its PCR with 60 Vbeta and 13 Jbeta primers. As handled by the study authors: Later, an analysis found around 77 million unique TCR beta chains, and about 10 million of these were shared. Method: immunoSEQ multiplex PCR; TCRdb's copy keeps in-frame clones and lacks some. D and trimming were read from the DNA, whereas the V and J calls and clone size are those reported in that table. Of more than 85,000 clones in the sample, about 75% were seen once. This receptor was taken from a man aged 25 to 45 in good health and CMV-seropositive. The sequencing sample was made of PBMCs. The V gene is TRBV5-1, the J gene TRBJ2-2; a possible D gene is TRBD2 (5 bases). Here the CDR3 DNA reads TGCGCCAGCAGCTTAGACGGGGCGAACACCGGGGAGCTGTTTTTT. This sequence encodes CASSLDGANTGELFF.